The 32 T cell receptor beta chains below all came from one sample that was sequenced in a study of T cell responses to AZD1222 COVID-19 vaccine. Here immunoSEQ multiplex PCR was the method, and the copy in TCRdb shows in-frame clones only, minus some. This sample yields about 150,000 clones, of which less than 95% are seen a single time; approximately 3% belongs to the top ten. The specimen comprised peripheral blood, sampled on day 0 of AZD1222 vaccination. Receptors originate from an adult in good health.

The chain employs TRBV20-1 and TRBJ1-2; D is unresolved. This CDR3 is 12 amino acids long. The germline V gene has CDR1 DFQATT and CDR2 SNEGSKA (reference sequence). V was shortened by 3 bases and J by 8 bases, with 13 bases between the two germline ends. Written as DNA, the CDR3 is TGCAGTGCTAGTGCAGCCGGTGGGGGCTACACCTTC. It yields the protein CSASAAGGGYTF.

The chain uses TRBV5-8 and TRBJ1-5, with 12 bases that match TRBD1. Germline lookup yields CDR1 SGHTS and CDR2 YDEGEE. V was clipped by 6 bases and J by 0 bases; unmatched bases: 10. This CDR3 is built from 18 residues. For the CDR3, the DNA is TGTGCCAGCACCCCCGGGACAGGGGGCTCTTATAGCAATCAGCCCCAGCATTTT. This codes for CASTPGTGGSYSNQPQHF.

The chain links TRBV7-9 to TRBJ2-1; the match to TRBD2 covers 14 bases. The V gene's germline CDR1 is SEHNR and CDR2 FQNEAQ (reference sequence). The CDR3 loop spans 14 amino acids. Unmatched junction bases numbered 6, after V lost 8 bases and J lost 9 bases. The CDR3 here is CASSGTSGGGEQFF. As DNA, the CDR3 is TGTGCCAGCTCTGGGACTAGCGGGGGCGGTGAGCAGTTCTTC. The full variable domain, its missing parts supplied by reference TRBV7-9 and TRBJ2-1, is DTGVSQNPRHKITKRGQNVTFRCDPISEHNRLYWYRQTLGQGPEFLTYFQNEAQLEKSRLLSDRFSAERPKGSFSTLEIQRTEQGDSAMYLCASSGTSGGGEQFFGPGTRLTVL.

This clone was found once. The chain has TRBV5-1 and TRBJ2-5, with a possible D match to TRBD2 (5 bases). The CDR3 contains 12 residues. Trimming took off 0 bases at V and 5 bases at J, with 5 bases between the two ends. Germline-derived CDR1 and CDR2 are SGHRS and YFSETQ. The CDR3 DNA sequence: TGCGCCAGCAGCTTGGGGACTGAGACCCAGTACTTC. It codes for CASSLGTETQYF.

This clone was counted once. This chain uses TRBV13 with TRBJ1-2, with 8 bases that match TRBD1. Looked up from germline, CDR1 is PRHDT and CDR2 is FYEKMQ (reference sequence). The length of the CDR3 is 16 residues. J lost 7 bases, V lost 4 bases, and 14 bases had no gene match. In DNA, the CDR3 is TGTGCCAGCAGCTCTTCGGACAGGGTAGTTTGGGCTGGCTACACCTTC. It yields the protein CASSSSDRVVWAGYTF.

The chain links TRBV12-3 or TRBV12-4 to TRBJ1-1; D possibly corresponds to TRBD1 (6 bases). V lost 5 bases to trimming and J lost 4 bases, with 11 bases between them. The CDR3 sequence is 13 residues long. The CDR3 protein is CASSLGASTEAFF. As DNA, the CDR3 is TGTGCCAGCAGTCTGGGGGCGAGCACTGAAGCTTTCTTT.

This chain links TRBV13 with TRBJ2-6; D gene uncertain. Germline CDR1 and CDR2: PRHDT and FYEKMQ (reference sequence). The CDR3 is made up of 14 amino acids. Trimming shortened V by 4 bases and J by 0 bases, and 4 bases separated the two germline ends. The CDR3 sequence: CASSSNSGANVLTF. The CDR3 region has the DNA TGTGCCAGCAGCTCGAACTCTGGGGCCAACGTCCTGACTTTC.

This chain links TRBV7-3 with TRBJ2-1; 12 bases fit TRBD2. CDR1 is SGHTA, CDR2 FQGTGA, per germline. CDR3 length: 19 residues. V was pared by 5 bases and J by 3 bases, with 14 bases of the junction left unmatched. CDR3 residues: CASSQTAAGLAGRYNEQFF. The CDR3 nucleotides are TGTGCCAGCAGCCAAACGGCCGCAGGACTAGCGGGGCGCTACAATGAGCAGTTCTTC.

The chain joins TRBV29-1 to TRBJ2-7; 12 positions match TRBD2. The CDR3 loop spans 15 amino acids. With V trimmed by 7 bases and J by 4 bases, 11 bases remained unmatched. Germline CDR1 and CDR2: SQVTM and ANQGSEA. The CDR3, as DNA: TGCAGCGCCGCGACTAGCGGGGGCCCGGGATACGAGCAGTACTTC. This sequence encodes CSAATSGGPGYEQYF.

Points on this clone: The junction does not match germline at one end; this may be a read error. J is TRBJ1-3 and V is TRBV5-4; a possible D gene is TRBD1 (5 bases). The V gene's germline CDR1 is SGHNT and CDR2 YYREEE (reference sequence). The CDR3 contains 15 residues. The CDR3 nucleotides read TGTGCCACCAGCGGTGGGGCGTCATCTGGAAACACCATATATTTT. This codes for CATSGGASSGNTIYF.

This clone was counted a single time. CDR3 amino acids: CASSLEHSYEQYF. The CDR3 DNA follows: TGTGCCAGCAGTCTGGAGCACTCCTACGAGCAGTACTTC. The chain carries TRBV6-2 or TRBV6-3 and TRBJ2-7; D is unresolved. Germline assignment: CDR1 MNHEY and CDR2 SVGEGT. The CDR3 is made up of 13 amino acids. V was trimmed by 5 bases and J by 0 bases, leaving 8 bases between them.

The J gene is TRBJ1-2, the V gene TRBV2, with 8 bases that match TRBD1. The germline V gene encodes CDR1 SNHLY and CDR2 FYNNEI. The CDR3 contains 13 residues. After removal of 3 bases from V and 8 bases from J, the junction contained 5 bases not matched to a gene. Written as DNA, the CDR3 is TGTGCCAGCAGTGAGAGGACAGGGACGGGCTACACCTTC. This translates into CASSERTGTGYTF. Supplemented by reference TRBV2 and TRBJ1-2, the full variable domain reads EPEVTQTPSHQVTQMGQEVILRCVPISNHLYFYWYRQILGQKVEFLVSFYNNEISEKSEIFDDQFSVERPDGSNFTLKIRSTKLEDSAMYFCASSERTGTGYTFGSGTRLTVV.

The rearrangement joins TRBV6-5 to TRBJ2-3; unclear D gene. From germline, CDR1 is MNHEY and CDR2 SVGAGI. V dropped 6 bases and J dropped 0 bases, with 13 bases sitting between them. The CDR3 extends over 15 amino acids. CDR3 in DNA: TGTGCCAGCAGCAACACCGGATCTAGCACAGATACGCAGTATTTT. Amino acids: CASSNTGSSTDTQYF.

V gene TRBV6-7 combines with J gene TRBJ1-4; a weak D match, TRBD1 (6 bases). Being an ORF, TRBV6-7 has a function that is uncertain. V was cut by 2 bases and J by 8 bases, with 15 bases left in between. The CDR3 is 15 residues long. The CDR3 nucleotides are TGTGCCAGCAGTTACCCGACAAGGGGGAAGGAAAAACTGTTTTTT. Protein sequence: CASSYPTRGKEKLFF.

Worth noting for this clone: An end of the junction differs from the germline gene, which may be a read error. The V and J genes are TRBV3-1 (or the pseudogene TRBV3-2) and TRBJ2-2, with 9 bases that match TRBD2. This CDR3 has 16 residues. In germline, CDR1 is LGHDT, CDR2 YNNKEL (reference sequence). CDR3: CARSLLAGGVTGELFF. The CDR3 DNA reads TGTGCCCGCAGCCTTCTCGCGGGGGGGGTGACCGGGGAGCTGTTTTTT.

The chain is built from TRBV2 and TRBJ2-3, with D possibly being TRBD2 (5 bases). The CDR3 contains 13 residues. The V gene's germline CDR1 is SNHLY and CDR2 FYNNEI. Trimming shortened V by 8 bases and J by 2 bases, and 11 bases separated the two germline ends. The CDR3 loop reads CASDEGNTDTQYF. CDR3 nucleotide sequence: TGTGCCAGCGATGAGGGAAACACAGATACGCAGTATTTT.

This chain links TRBV19 with TRBJ2-3, with TRBD2 matching 7 bases. The CDR3 length is 14 residues. Germline assignment: CDR1 LNHDA and CDR2 SQIVND (reference sequence). V was clipped by 10 bases and J by 4 bases; unmatched bases: 11. This CDR3 is CATNVGRGADTQYF. CDR3 bases: TGTGCCACCAACGTCGGCCGGGGGGCAGATACGCAGTATTTT.

The CDR3 sequence: CASSSVPQFRGYTF. The CDR3 DNA is TGCGCCAGCAGCTCCGTACCCCAGTTTAGGGGCTACACCTTC. V gene TRBV5-1 combines with J gene TRBJ1-2, with D unclear. V lost 3 bases and J 8 bases, leaving 17 bases between the germline ends. The CDR3 has 14 amino acids. Germline V CDR1 and CDR2: SGHRS, YFSETQ.

The V and J genes are TRBV9 and TRBJ2-2; TRBD2 matches at 13 bases. With 5 bases clipped from V and 6 bases from J, the junction kept 4 bases outside the gene matches. CDR1 and CDR2 (germline): SGDLS, YYNGEE. The CDR3 runs to 15 residues. DNA of the CDR3: TGTGCCAGCAGGGGGACTAGCGGGGAAGCCGGGGAGCTGTTTTTT. Encoded protein: CASRGTSGEAGELFF.

The chain uses TRBV18 and TRBJ2-2; D possibly corresponds to TRBD1 (6 bases). The CDR3 extends over 16 amino acids. CDR1 and CDR2 (germline): KGHSH, LQKENI. V lost 0 bases, J lost 3 bases, and 11 bases lay in between. The CDR3 region has the DNA TGTGCCAGCTCACCACCCTCCAGGGGATACACCGGGGAGCTGTTTTTT. Its protein is CASSPPSRGYTGELFF.

The gene calls are TRBV19 and TRBJ1-3; D gene ambiguous. The V end lost 10 bases, the J end lost 0 bases, and 16 bases lay between the germline ends. The CDR3 extends over 15 amino acids. Germline CDR1 and CDR2: LNHDA and SQIVND (reference sequence). The CDR3 nucleotides are TGTGCCACCAAAGATTGGCAGGCCTCTGGAAACACCATATATTTT. This sequence encodes CATKDWQASGNTIYF.

This chain joins TRBV7-6 and TRBJ1-4, with no clear D. Germline V gene sequence: CDR1 SGHVS, CDR2 FNYEAQ. The CDR3 has 19 amino acids. Trimming cost V 1 base and J 0 bases, with 18 bases left between them. The CDR3, as DNA: TGTGCCAGCAGCTTAGTTCAGAAACAGCAACTTTCAACTAATGAAAAACTGTTTTTT. This translates into CASSLVQKQQLSTNEKLFF.

The chain combines TRBV6-5 with TRBJ1-6; D is undetermined. The V gene's germline CDR1 is MNHEY and CDR2 SVGAGI. V lost 6 bases, J lost 0 bases, and 9 bases lay in between. CDR3 length: 15 residues. CDR3 sequence reads: CASSPESSYNSPLHF. The CDR3 bases are TGTGCCAGCAGCCCAGAGAGCTCCTATAATTCACCCCTCCACTTT.

This chain links TRBV5-5 with TRBJ1-6, with D maybe TRBD1 (6 bases). The ends were cut back, 5 bases at V and 0 bases at J, with 15 bases in the middle. This CDR3 is built from 17 residues. Germline values: CDR1 SGHKS, CDR2 YYEKEE (reference sequence). The CDR3 coding sequence is TGTGCCAGCAGGGCCGAGACGGACAGCTCCTATAATTCACCCCTCCACTTT. Protein product: CASRAETDSSYNSPLHF.

The rearrangement joins TRBV15 to TRBJ2-7; D is unresolved. V was trimmed by 3 bases and J by 5 bases, leaving 14 bases between them. CDR3 length equals 14 residues. In germline, CDR1 is LNHNV, CDR2 YYDKDF (reference sequence). The CDR3 bases are TGTGCCACCAGCAGGGACGCTGGTCGGGACGAGCAGTACTTC. Amino acids: CATSRDAGRDEQYF. Looking up the rest from reference TRBV15 and TRBJ2-7 gives the full variable domain: DAMVIQNPRYQVTQFGKPVTLSCSQTLNHNVMYWYQQKSSQAPKLLFHYYDKDFNNEADTPDNFQSRRPNTSFCFLDIRSPGLGDTAMYLCATSRDAGRDEQYFGPGTRLTVT.

The chain carries TRBV18 and TRBJ2-7; possibly TRBD1 for D (5 bases). The CDR3 runs 16 residues. The ends were cut back, 3 bases at V and 0 bases at J, with 15 bases in the middle. Germline lookup yields CDR1 KGHSH and CDR2 LQKENI. Here the CDR3 reads CASSPSLNRNSYEQYF. CDR3 bases: TGTGCCAGCTCACCGTCCTTAAACAGGAACTCCTACGAGCAGTACTTC. The full variable domain, in which reference TRBV18 and TRBJ2-7 provide the parts outside the CDR3, is NAGVMQNPRHLVRRRGQEARLRCSPMKGHSHVYWYRQLPEEGLKFMVYLQKENIIDESGMPKERFSAEFPKEGPSILRIQQVVRGDSAAYFCASSPSLNRNSYEQYFGPGTRLTVT.

Comment on this clone: Other nucleotide sequences in the sample specify the same CDR3. V is TRBV7-9 and J is TRBJ2-5; D gene ambiguous. V dropped 6 bases and J dropped 2 bases, with 4 bases sitting between them. Germline loops: CDR1 SEHNR, CDR2 FQNEAQ (reference sequence). The CDR3 is 11 residues long. This chain's CDR3 is CASRLQETQYF. In DNA form, the CDR3 reads TGTGCCAGCAGACTTCAAGAGACCCAGTACTTC.

The V gene is TRBV4-2, the J gene TRBJ1-1; D unresolved. CDR3 length: 15 amino acids. V gave up 0 bases and J gave up 1 base, with 9 bases separating them. Germline V gene lookup returns CDR1 LGHNA and CDR2 YNFKEQ. This CDR3 is CASSQDRGRNTEAFF. The CDR3 DNA sequence: TGTGCCAGCAGCCAAGATCGCGGCAGGAACACTGAAGCTTTCTTT.

The V call is TRBV6-2 or TRBV6-3, the J call TRBJ1-1; no reliable D call. From germline, CDR1 is MNHEY and CDR2 SVGEGT. Between the trimmed V and J ends, which lost 0 bases and 6 bases, there was a span of 14 bases. This CDR3 is built from 15 residues. CDR3 in DNA: TGTGCCAGCAGTTACTCGACTTCGGGCGCGGCTGAAGCTTTCTTT. It encodes CASSYSTSGAAEAFF.

CDR3 bases: TGTGCCTGGAGACTAAGGGGACAGGGGCACACCGGGGAGCTGTTTTTT. Translated, it gives CAWRLRGQGHTGELFF. V usage is TRBV30 and J usage is TRBJ2-2; 10 positions agree with TRBD1. V shed 3 bases and J 3 bases; nucleotides not matched to a gene: 7. CDR3 size: 16 residues. Per germline, CDR1 GTSNPN and CDR2 SVGIG (reference sequence).

The rearrangement uses TRBV5-4 and TRBJ2-7; 10 nucleotides align to TRBD2. CDR1 is SGHNT, CDR2 YYREEE, per germline (reference sequence). The junction had 7 bases not matched to a gene; V was cut back by 0 bases and J by 4 bases. The CDR3 is made up of 16 amino acids. The CDR3: CASSLAGLAGEYEQYF. CDR3 in DNA: TGTGCCAGCAGCTTGGCCGGGCTAGCGGGGGAATACGAGCAGTACTTC.

The chain joins TRBV5-1 to TRBJ2-5; the D gene is possibly TRBD1 (6 bases). V lost 4 bases and J lost 3, with 13 bases in between. Germline V gene sequence: CDR1 SGHRS, CDR2 YFSETQ. This CDR3 spans 14 amino acids. CDR3 DNA: TGCGCCAGCAGCCCTCGTCCAGGGGAAGAGACCCAGTACTTC. Translated, it gives CASSPRPGEETQYF.